These T cell receptor beta chains were read from a single sample in a study of CD8+ T cells in alopecia areata. Sequenced by immunoSEQ multiplex PCR; TCRdb stores in-frame clones only, minus some. The table lists 100,000 to 150,000 clones, approximately 60% of them singletons. The material was CD4+ T cells sorted from blood, obtained at week 4, from a patient treated with tofacitinib. The receptors originated from a human donor with alopecia areata. CDR3s include the opening cysteine and the closing phenylalanine or tryptophan. A D gene is named only where the DNA matches it firmly. Clone sizes are given selectively: once, few, many, or a class where the clone is expanded.

D gene: -; clone size: -; V gene: TRBV5-1; J gene: TRBJ1-1; CDR3 protein: CASSLPGTTEAFF; CDR3 DNA: TGCGCCAGCAGCTTGCCAGGGACCACTGAAGCTTTCTTT
D gene: -; clone size: -; V gene: TRBV29-1; J gene: TRBJ1-4; CDR3 protein: CSVRWQNEKLFF; CDR3 DNA: TGCAGCGTTCGTTGGCAGAATGAAAAACTGTTTTTT
D gene: -; clone size: -; V gene: TRBV7-8; J gene: TRBJ1-1; CDR3 protein: CASSLGLEAFF; CDR3 DNA: TGTGCCAGCAGCTTAGGCCTTGAAGCTTTCTTT
D gene: TRBD2; clone size: -; V gene: TRBV5-4; J gene: TRBJ2-3; CDR3 protein: CASSGVSGARTDTQYF; CDR3 DNA: TGTGCCAGCAGCGGGGTTAGCGGGGCCCGCACAGATACGCAGTATTTT
D gene: TRBD1; clone size: -; V gene: TRBV4-1; J gene: TRBJ1-2; CDR3 protein: CASSQAGQGDYGYTF; CDR3 DNA: TGCGCCAGCAGCCAAGCGGGACAGGGGGACTATGGCTACACCTTC
D gene: -; clone size: -; V gene: TRBV29-1; J gene: TRBJ2-2; CDR3 protein: CSVGGEGPGETGELFF; CDR3 DNA: TGCAGCGTTGGAGGAGAGGGTCCAGGGGAAACCGGGGAGCTGTTTTTT
D gene: -; clone size: few; V gene: TRBV30; J gene: TRBJ2-2; CDR3 protein: CAWTRLTTGELFF; CDR3 DNA: TGTGCCTGGACCCGACTTACAACCGGGGAGCTGTTTTTT
D gene: -; clone size: -; V gene: TRBV30; J gene: TRBJ2-3; CDR3 protein: CAWSVFRNPGGTDTQYF; CDR3 DNA: TGTGCCTGGAGTGTATTTCGGAACCCAGGGGGCACAGATACGCAGTATTTT
D gene: TRBD1; clone size: -; V gene: TRBV29-1; J gene: TRBJ2-2; CDR3 protein: CSVFDRGNTGELFF; CDR3 DNA: TGCAGCGTTTTTGACAGGGGGAACACCGGGGAGCTGTTTTTT
D gene: TRBD1; clone size: medium-sized; V gene: TRBV2; J gene: TRBJ2-7; CDR3 protein: CASGQGFYEQYF; CDR3 DNA: TGTGCCAGCGGACAGGGATTCTACGAGCAGTACTTC
D gene: -; clone size: -; V gene: TRBV30; J gene: TRBJ2-7; CDR3 protein: CAWSVGRAYEQYF; CDR3 DNA: TGTGCCTGGAGTGTAGGCAGGGCCTACGAGCAGTACTTC
D gene: -; clone size: few; V gene: TRBV29-1; J gene: TRBJ2-7; CDR3 protein: CSVRSVGSYEQYF; CDR3 DNA: TGCAGCGTGAGATCGGTTGGGTCCTACGAGCAGTACTTC
D gene: -; clone size: -; V gene: TRBV5-6; J gene: TRBJ2-5; CDR3 protein: CASSLQETQYF; CDR3 DNA: TGTGCCAGCAGCTTACAAGAGACCCAGTACTTC
D gene: -; clone size: -; V gene: TRBV2; J gene: TRBJ2-7; CDR3 protein: CASSEAMRAWHF; CDR3 DNA: TGTGCCAGCAGTGAAGCTATGAGGGCCTGGCACTTC
D gene: -; clone size: -; V gene: TRBV5-6; J gene: TRBJ2-3; CDR3 protein: CASSPGRRDTQYF; CDR3 DNA: TGTGCCAGCAGCCCCGGACGGAGAGATACGCAGTATTTT
D gene: -; clone size: -; V gene: TRBV5-6; J gene: TRBJ1-6; CDR3 protein: CASGWTAYNSPLHF; CDR3 DNA: TGTGCCAGCGGTTGGACAGCTTATAATTCACCCCTCCACTTT
D gene: TRBD2; clone size: few; V gene: TRBV7-9; J gene: TRBJ2-5; CDR3 protein: CASLTYRTGGETQYF; CDR3 DNA: TGTGCCAGCCTCACCTACAGGACGGGGGGAGAGACCCAGTACTTC
D gene: -; clone size: -; V gene: TRBV6-6; J gene: TRBJ1-2; CDR3 protein: CASSALLGGGGYTF; CDR3 DNA: TGTGCCAGCAGTGCACTGTTGGGGGGCGGTGGCTACACCTTC
D gene: -; clone size: -; V gene: TRBV9; J gene: TRBJ2-7; CDR3 protein: CASSVGQGSTYEQYF; CDR3 DNA: TGTGCCAGCAGCGTAGGTCAGGGATCGACCTACGAGCAGTACTTC
D gene: -; clone size: -; V gene: TRBV29-1; J gene: TRBJ1-2; CDR3 protein: CSVEEKWYGYTF; CDR3 DNA: TGCAGCGTTGAAGAGAAGTGGTATGGCTACACCTTC
D gene: TRBD1; clone size: -; V gene: TRBV30; J gene: TRBJ1-2; CDR3 protein: CAWKTPGQLSFGGYTF; CDR3 DNA: TGTGCCTGGAAAACCCCGGGACAGCTGTCCTTCGGTGGCTACACCTTC
D gene: -; clone size: -; V gene: TRBV9; J gene: TRBJ1-1; CDR3 protein: CASSVEVGGTEAFF; CDR3 DNA: TGTGCCAGCAGCGTAGAGGTGGGGGGCACTGAAGCTTTCTTT
D gene: -; clone size: -; V gene: TRBV25-1; J gene: TRBJ1-2; CDR3 protein: CASSEAQRVGGYTF; CDR3 DNA: TGTGCCAGCAGTGAAGCCCAGCGGGTCGGCGGCTACACCTTC
D gene: -; clone size: -; V gene: TRBV6-6; J gene: TRBJ2-5; CDR3 protein: CASSYQGQETQYF; CDR3 DNA: TGTGCCAGCAGTTACCAAGGCCAAGAGACCCAGTACTTC
D gene: -; clone size: few; V gene: TRBV7-8; J gene: TRBJ1-6; CDR3 protein: CASSLEGVRNSPLHF; CDR3 DNA: TGTGCCAGCAGCTTAGAGGGTGTAAGGAATTCACCCCTCCACTTT
D gene: -; clone size: few; V gene: TRBV30; J gene: TRBJ1-1; CDR3 protein: CAWSGQKNTEAFF; CDR3 DNA: TGTGCCTGGAGTGGACAAAAGAACACTGAAGCTTTCTTT
D gene: TRBD1; clone size: -; V gene: TRBV9; J gene: TRBJ2-2; CDR3 protein: CASSAQGWDTGELFF; CDR3 DNA: TGTGCCAGCAGCGCACAGGGGTGGGACACCGGGGAGCTGTTTTTT
D gene: TRBD2; clone size: many; V gene: TRBV7-9; J gene: TRBJ2-1; CDR3 protein: CASSSGGSTGNEQFF; CDR3 DNA: TGTGCCAGTTCTAGCGGGGGCTCTACAGGGAATGAGCAGTTCTTC
D gene: -; clone size: once; V gene: TRBV30; J gene: TRBJ1-4; CDR3 protein: CAWSVSANEKLFF; CDR3 DNA: TGTGCCTGGAGTGTATCCGCGAATGAAAAACTGTTTTTT
D gene: -; clone size: -; V gene: TRBV29-1; J gene: TRBJ1-2; CDR3 protein: CSVEHYPYGYTF; CDR3 DNA: TGCAGCGTTGAACACTATCCCTATGGCTACACCTTC
D gene: -; clone size: few; V gene: TRBV9; J gene: TRBJ1-1; CDR3 protein: CASSVGLDGDTEAFF; CDR3 DNA: TGTGCCAGCAGCGTAGGGTTGGACGGGGACACTGAAGCTTTCTTT
D gene: -; clone size: -; V gene: TRBV11-2; J gene: TRBJ2-7; CDR3 protein: CASSPLGGGTYEQYF; CDR3 DNA: TGTGCCAGCAGTCCCTTGGGCGGGGGCACCTACGAGCAGTACTTC
D gene: -; clone size: few; V gene: TRBV7-9; J gene: TRBJ2-7; CDR3 protein: CASSLGTYEQYF; CDR3 DNA: TGTGCCAGCAGCTTAGGCACTTACGAGCAGTACTTC
D gene: TRBD1; clone size: once; V gene: TRBV18; J gene: TRBJ2-5; CDR3 protein: CASSGTAQETQYF; CDR3 DNA: TGTGCCAGCTCTGGGACAGCTCAAGAGACCCAGTACTTC
D gene: -; clone size: -; V gene: TRBV27; J gene: TRBJ1-2; CDR3 protein: CASRKQGIDYGYTF; CDR3 DNA: TGTGCCAGCAGAAAACAGGGCATTGACTATGGCTACACCTTC
D gene: -; clone size: -; V gene: TRBV25-1; J gene: TRBJ2-3; CDR3 protein: CASSFDTQYF; CDR3 DNA: TGTGCCAGCAGTTTCGATACGCAGTATTTT
D gene: TRBD1; clone size: few; V gene: TRBV2; J gene: TRBJ1-3; CDR3 protein: CASRGTVSGNTIYF; CDR3 DNA: TGTGCCAGCAGGGGGACAGTCTCTGGAAACACCATATATTTT
D gene: TRBD1; clone size: -; V gene: TRBV5-6; J gene: TRBJ1-2; CDR3 protein: CASSSSGSRGRMSHF; CDR3 DNA: TGTGCCAGCAGCTCTTCCGGCTCCAGGGGGCGTATGTCGCACTTC
D gene: -; clone size: -; V gene: TRBV7-2; J gene: TRBJ2-5; CDR3 protein: CASSEQETQYF; CDR3 DNA: TGTGCCAGCAGCGAACAAGAGACCCAGTACTTC
D gene: -; clone size: -; V gene: TRBV30; J gene: TRBJ2-3; CDR3 protein: CAWSASVGDTQYF; CDR3 DNA: TGTGCCTGGAGTGCTAGCGTGGGCGATACGCAGTATTTT
D gene: -; clone size: -; V gene: TRBV25-1; J gene: TRBJ2-5; CDR3 protein: CASSVPGEETQYF; CDR3 DNA: TGTGCCAGCAGTGTGCCGGGAGAAGAGACCCAGTACTTC
D gene: TRBD1; clone size: -; V gene: TRBV9; J gene: TRBJ1-2; CDR3 protein: CASSEGQGDYGYTF; CDR3 DNA: TGTGCCAGCAGCGAGGGACAGGGGGACTATGGCTACACCTTC
D gene: TRBD2; clone size: -; V gene: TRBV10-3; J gene: TRBJ2-3; CDR3 protein: CAISDPLRLAGGSRTQYF; CDR3 DNA: TGTGCCATCAGTGACCCCCTCCGACTAGCGGGGGGCTCCCGTACGCAGTATTTT
D gene: -; clone size: -; V gene: TRBV7-2; J gene: TRBJ2-5; CDR3 protein: CASSTRPYQETQYF; CDR3 DNA: TGTGCCAGCAGCACCCGCCCGTACCAAGAGACCCAGTACTTC
D gene: -; clone size: -; V gene: TRBV30; J gene: TRBJ2-3; CDR3 protein: CAWSGTDTQYF; CDR3 DNA: TGTGCCTGGAGTGGAACAGATACGCAGTATTTT
D gene: -; clone size: -; V gene: TRBV5-1; J gene: TRBJ2-6; CDR3 protein: CASSLDYRPGANVLTF; CDR3 DNA: TGCGCCAGCAGCCTGGATTACAGGCCTGGGGCCAACGTCCTGACTTTC
D gene: -; clone size: -; V gene: TRBV27; J gene: TRBJ1-1; CDR3 protein: CASSSRPTEAFF; CDR3 DNA: TGTGCCAGCAGTTCACGACCGACTGAAGCTTTCTTT
D gene: TRBD2; clone size: -; V gene: TRBV7-2; J gene: TRBJ2-7; CDR3 protein: CASSLRTSGSYEQYF; CDR3 DNA: TGTGCCAGCAGCCTGCGGACTAGCGGCTCCTACGAGCAGTACTTC